The clone carrying this T cell receptor beta chain was seen a few times. Antigen unknown. TCRdb re-analysed the RT-PCR reads in MiXCR, keeping a single row per CDR3 protein. The data show about 610,000 distinct CDR3 sequences, around 15% seen once. This sample was taken from a study of response to subunit inactivated influenza vaccine. General study findings and limits: Authors proposed each seasonal influenza vaccination draws in few new T cells.

The V gene's germline CDR1 is SGDLS and CDR2 YYNGEE. With V trimmed by 4 bases and J by 2 bases, 6 bases remained unmatched. The CDR3 runs to 16 residues. This chain connects TRBV9 to TRBJ2-1; the match to TRBD2 covers 10 bases. The sequence was collected from a man aged 45 to 65 who received an inactivated influenza vaccine. Sequenced material: PBMCs from blood, taken approximately 13 days after vaccination. In DNA, the CDR3 is TGTGCCAGCAGCACCTCTAGCGGGGGAACCTACAATGAGCAGTTCTTC. Translating it yields CASSTSSGGTYNEQFF.